The 5 T cell receptor beta chains reported below all come from one sample, sequenced in a study of blood T cell repertoires in COVID-19. The protocol was immunoSEQ multiplex PCR, while the TCRdb copy is restricted to in-frame clones and leaves out a portion. The sample comprises 150,000 to 200,000 clones, 88% of which are singletons, and 4.4% rests with the top ten. Sequencing was carried out using peripheral blood. These receptors came from a human donor in a cohort sampled during active COVID-19.

V gene TRBV7-8 combines with J gene TRBJ2-6; D ambiguous. V was shortened by 2 bases and J by 0 bases, with 5 bases between the two germline ends. The germline V gene encodes CDR1 SGHVS and CDR2 FQNEAQ. The CDR3 runs to 15 residues. The DNA for the CDR3 is TGTGCCAGCAGCTTAACTCCCTCTGGGGCCAACGTCCTGACTTTC. This gives the protein CASSLTPSGANVLTF.

The rearrangement uses TRBV9 and TRBJ1-4, with TRBD1 identical over 7 bases. Per germline, CDR1 SGDLS and CDR2 YYNGEE. With 4 bases clipped from V and 8 bases from J, the junction kept 5 bases outside the gene matches. The CDR3 spans 13 residues. The chain's CDR3 is CASSQGGREKLFF. The CDR3 DNA reads as TGTGCCAGCAGCCAAGGGGGCAGGGAAAAACTGTTTTTT.

The chain employs TRBV30 and TRBJ1-1; TRBD1 might be the D (6 bases). V lost 4 bases, J lost 4 bases, and 19 bases lay in between. CDR1 and CDR2 from the germline V gene are GTSNPN and SVGIG (reference sequence). This CDR3 has 15 residues. Here the CDR3 reads CAWNPSQGRTTEAFF. DNA of the CDR3: TGTGCCTGGAACCCATCACAGGGTCGTACCACTGAAGCTTTCTTT. Drawing the rest from reference TRBV30 and TRBJ1-1, the complete variable domain is SQTIHQWPATLVQPVGSPLSLECTVEGTSNPNLYWYRQAAGRGLQLLFYSVGIGQISSEVPQNLSASRPQDRQFILSSKKLLLSDSGFYLCAWNPSQGRTTEAFFGQGTRLTVV.

The chain combines TRBV29-1 with TRBJ1-1, with TRBD1 matching over 9 bases. Germline CDR1 and CDR2: SQVTM and ANQGSEA. The CDR3 has 13 amino acids. V lost 8 bases, J lost 3 bases, and 7 bases stayed unmatched. The CDR3 sequence is CSHRDRGDTEAFF. The CDR3 coding sequence is TGCAGCCATCGCGACAGGGGGGACACTGAAGCTTTCTTT.

The chain uses TRBV7-2 and TRBJ1-2; D perhaps matches TRBD1 (6 bases). V was shortened by 5 bases and J by 6 bases, with 19 bases between the two germline ends. This CDR3 region has 15 residues. Per germline, CDR1 SGHTA and CDR2 FQGNSA. The CDR3 DNA follows: TGTGCCAGCAGCCCTAGCGGGGGGAGGGGGGATGGCTACACCTTC. Its translation: CASSPSGGRGDGYTF.